This T cell receptor beta chain appears in the sequencing data of a study of shared clonotypes between healthy human individuals. Study background: CD4 naive and memory got three plates each, CD8 naive two, CD8 memory one. Study findings and constraints: Among non-shared clonotypes, generation probabilities were lower than among those shared by all four donors. A handful of donors showed sharing of 4.5% to 6% of naive CD4 clonotypes.

The CDR3 length is 14 residues. V gave up 0 bases and J gave up 3 bases, with 9 bases separating them. Germline loops: CDR1 SGHTA, CDR2 FQGNSA. This clone was detected once. Antigen: not known. Assay: immunoSEQ multiplex PCR; the TCRdb copy retains only in-frame clones and omits some. The table has roughly 330,000 clones, around two thirds seen once. From CD4+ cells came CD45RA+ naive and CD45RA-negative memory subsets. The chain combines TRBV7-2 with TRBJ2-7; perhaps TRBD1 as D (6 bases). The specimen was memory CD4+ T cells sorted from blood. Described subset: CD45RA-negative fraction. The TCR originated in a man between 25 and 39 years old in good health. The CDR3 reads CASSLASRGYEQYF. For the CDR3, the DNA is TGTGCCAGCAGCTTAGCAAGCAGGGGCTACGAGCAGTACTTC.